The 9 T cell receptor beta chains presented below share a single source sample, sequenced in a study of blood T cell repertoires in COVID-19. Assay: immunoSEQ multiplex PCR; the TCRdb copy retains only in-frame clones and omits some. Counted here are about 120,000 clones, roughly 87% occurring once; the ten biggest clones make up roughly a tenth. Sequenced material: peripheral blood. These receptors were taken from an elderly man with acute or convalescent COVID-19.

The rearrangement uses TRBV10-3 and TRBJ1-2, with no clear D. With 0 bases removed from V and 2 bases from J, the gap between germline ends came to 4 bases. CDR3 length: 13 residues. Germline V CDR1 and CDR2: ENHRY, SYGVKD. The CDR3 nucleotides are TGTGCCATCAGTGAGTCGCAGAACTATGGCTACACCTTC. Translated, it gives CAISESQNYGYTF.

This chain links TRBV6-1 with TRBJ1-2; 7 positions match TRBD1. CDR3 length: 16 amino acids. Germline V gene data show CDR1 as MNHNS and CDR2 as SASEGT. After removal of 3 bases from V and 2 bases from J, the junction contained 9 bases not matched to a gene. CDR3 protein: CASSDPRTGTNYGYTF. In DNA form, the CDR3 reads TGTGCCAGCAGTGATCCGCGGACAGGAACCAACTATGGCTACACCTTC.

The chain employs TRBV25-1 and TRBJ1-1; perhaps TRBD1 as D (5 bases). Trimming shortened V by 5 bases and J by 11 bases, and 24 bases separated the two germline ends. Germline V gene data show CDR1 as MGHDK and CDR2 as SYGVNS. The CDR3 covers 15 residues. The CDR3 DNA reads as TGTGCCAGCAGTCCATTAGGGGACCCAGGGAGGAGTGCTTTCTTT. Amino acids: CASSPLGDPGRSAFF.

The chain couples TRBV4-2 to TRBJ1-2, with TRBD1 matching 7 bases. There are 15 residues in the CDR3. Germline CDR1 and CDR2: LGHNA and YNFKEQ. The ends lost 0 bases at V and 2 bases at J; junction bases unmatched: 3. The CDR3 DNA reads as TGTGCCAGCAGCCAAGAGGGGACAGTGAACTATGGCTACACCTTC. It specifies CASSQEGTVNYGYTF.

The CDR3 here is CASSFWTGINTEAFF. The DNA for the CDR3 is TGCGCCAGCAGCTTTTGGACAGGTATAAACACTGAAGCTTTCTTT. The rearrangement links TRBV5-1 to TRBJ1-1, with 7 nucleotides matching TRBD1. Per the germline V gene, CDR1 is SGHRS and CDR2 is YFSETQ. Trimming took 2 bases from V and 2 from J; bases not matched to a gene: 6. The CDR3 is 15 residues long.

V and J are TRBV4-2 and TRBJ2-1; unclear D gene. Germline loops: CDR1 LGHNA, CDR2 YNFKEQ. The V end lost 1 base, the J end lost 7 bases, and 14 bases lay between the germline ends. There are 15 residues in the CDR3. As DNA, the CDR3 is TGTGCCAGCAGCCAAGGTCGCACCCTCGGGAATGAGCAGTTCTTC. Its translation: CASSQGRTLGNEQFF.

The rearrangement links TRBV27 to TRBJ2-7; D perhaps matches TRBD2 (7 bases). Germline CDR1 MNHEY, CDR2 SMNVEV (reference sequence). V lost 5 bases and J 4 bases, leaving 15 bases between the germline ends. This CDR3 is 14 amino acids long. CDR3 region: CASSTRGGGYEQYF. The CDR3 DNA sequence: TGTGCCAGCAGTACCCGAGGGGGGGGGTACGAGCAGTACTTC.

V usage is TRBV7-2 and J usage is TRBJ2-1; TRBD1 might be the D (6 bases). CDR1 SGHTA and CDR2 FQGNSA come from the germline V gene. The V gene lost 2 bases and the J gene lost 9 bases, with 17 bases spanning the gap. There are 15 residues in the CDR3. As DNA, the CDR3 is TGTGCCAGCAGCTTATCGCAGGGGCGGGCGGGTGAGCAGTTCTTC. Protein sequence: CASSLSQGRAGEQFF.

The chain is built from TRBV20-1 and TRBJ2-2, with 11 bases fitting TRBD1. The CDR3 loop spans 15 amino acids. Unmatched junction bases numbered 9, after V lost 5 bases and J lost 7 bases. Germline V CDR1 and CDR2: DFQATT, SNEGSKA (reference sequence). In nucleotides, the CDR3 is TGCAGTGCTGGTGGACAGGGGGCGTTAAACGGGGAGCTGTTTTTT. This codes for CSAGGQGALNGELFF.